One sample yielded the 21 T cell receptor beta chains listed below, sequenced in a study of CD8+ T cells in alopecia areata. cDNA serving as the sequencing template came from extracted, reverse transcribed RNA. This table comes from immunoSEQ multiplex PCR, and its TCRdb copy is limited to in-frame clones, with some not included. Of some 120,000 clones in the sample, around 50% were seen once. Sequenced material: NKG2D-low CD8+ T cells sorted from blood. The receptor source for this set is a human donor with alopecia areata.

This chain uses TRBV29-1 with TRBJ1-3; no reliable D call. The germline V gene has CDR1 SQVTM and CDR2 ANQGSEA. This CDR3 comprises 13 residues. Trimming stripped 7 bases from V and 1 base from J, with 11 bases between. DNA for the CDR3: TGCAGCGCTGAGGCCGGTTCTGGAAACACCATATATTTT. It encodes CSAEAGSGNTIYF.

In this sample, this clone turned up once. This chain links TRBV29-1 with TRBJ1-4; no reliable D call. The CDR3 spans 14 residues. Per the germline V gene, CDR1 is SQVTM and CDR2 is ANQGSEA. V shed 4 bases and J shed 4 bases, with 13 bases lying between them. CDR3 in amino acids: CSVAGEYDNEKLFF. The DNA of the CDR3 is TGCAGCGTTGCTGGGGAGTATGATAATGAAAAACTGTTTTTT.

This clone was counted only a few times. This rearrangement joins TRBV7-2 to TRBJ2-4, with D perhaps TRBD1 (6 bases). Trimming took off 1 base at V and 5 bases at J, with 6 bases between the two ends. Germline loops: CDR1 SGHTA, CDR2 FQGNSA. The CDR3 runs to 13 residues. As DNA, the CDR3 is TGTGCCAGCAGCTTAGGGACAGAAAACATTCAGTACTTC. It yields the protein CASSLGTENIQYF.

The J gene is TRBJ2-1, the V gene TRBV6-6, with 11 bases matching TRBD2. V shed 2 bases, J shed 6 bases, and the junction held 3 bases outside the gene matches. CDR3 length: 15 residues. Germline CDR1 is MNHNY and CDR2 is SVGAGI (reference sequence). In DNA form, the CDR3 reads TGTGCCAGCAGTTACGGGACTAGCGGACGCAATGAGCAGTTCTTC. The encoded protein is CASSYGTSGRNEQFF.

The rearrangement links TRBV27 to TRBJ2-1, with TRBD2 matching over 7 bases. V gave up 5 bases and J gave up 9 bases; unmatched junction bases: 4. CDR3 length: 12 amino acids. CDR1 and CDR2 (germline): MNHEY, SMNVEV (reference sequence). CDR3 amino acids: CASSNSGGEQFF. The CDR3, as DNA: TGTGCCAGCAGTAATTCGGGGGGTGAGCAGTTCTTC.

The chain recombines TRBV28 with TRBJ1-5; 8 bases match TRBD1. The CDR3 extends over 14 amino acids. Per germline, CDR1 MDHEN and CDR2 SYDVKM. With V trimmed by 5 bases and J by 6 bases, 6 bases remained unmatched. This chain's CDR3 is CASSPPGTGQPQHF. The CDR3 DNA sequence: TGTGCCAGCAGTCCCCCCGGGACAGGTCAGCCCCAGCATTTT.

This clone was counted between two and nine times. V is TRBV29-1 and J is TRBJ2-5; D perhaps matches TRBD2 (5 bases). The length of the CDR3 is 11 residues. The V end was cut by 4 bases, the J end by 5 bases, with 8 bases between. The germline CDR1 and CDR2 sequences are SQVTM and ANQGSEA. In nucleotides, the CDR3 is TGCAGCGTTGGAGGGTCGGAGACCCAGTACTTC. Translated, it gives CSVGGSETQYF.

This chain connects TRBV29-1 to TRBJ2-7; tentative D call: TRBD2 (6 bases). Trimming stripped 1 base from V and 7 bases from J, with 17 bases between. This CDR3 region has 14 residues. The V gene's germline CDR1 is SQVTM and CDR2 ANQGSEA. CDR3 in amino acids: CSVEGGGRAREQYF. The CDR3, as DNA: TGCAGCGTTGAAGGGGGAGGCAGGGCTAGGGAGCAGTACTTC.

This chain links TRBV29-1 with TRBJ1-2, with D possibly TRBD1 on 5 matching bases. In germline, CDR1 is SQVTM, CDR2 ANQGSEA. V was trimmed by 6 bases and J by 8 bases, leaving 7 bases between them. The CDR3 covers 9 residues. CDR3 protein: CSVGPGYTF. The DNA of the CDR3 is TGCAGCGTGGGACCGGGCTACACCTTC.

This chain uses TRBV4-3 with TRBJ2-7; D possibly corresponds to TRBD2 (6 bases). Germline lookup yields CDR1 LGHNA and CDR2 YSLEER. V dropped 0 bases and J dropped 2 bases, with 14 bases sitting between them. This CDR3 has 16 amino acids. This CDR3 is CASSQDWTNPPYEQYF. The CDR3 coding sequence is TGCGCCAGCAGCCAAGATTGGACTAATCCCCCCTACGAGCAGTACTTC.

The CDR3 DNA reads TGCAGCGTTGAACGAGACGGGGAGCTGTTTTTT. It translates to CSVERDGELFF. J is TRBJ2-2 and V is TRBV29-1, with D unresolved. Germline loops: CDR1 SQVTM, CDR2 ANQGSEA. The V end was cut by 2 bases, the J end by 7 bases, with 5 bases between. This CDR3 spans 11 amino acids.

The rearrangement links TRBV27 to TRBJ2-7; no clear D gene. CDR1 and CDR2 (germline): MNHEY, SMNVEV (reference sequence). The CDR3 length is 13 residues. Trimming stripped 3 bases from V and 0 bases from J, with 6 bases between. CDR3 amino acids: CASSFSHSYEQYF. The CDR3, as DNA: TGTGCCAGCAGTTTCTCTCACTCCTACGAGCAGTACTTC.

In this sample, this clone turned up a few times. The chain carries TRBV29-1 and TRBJ2-7, with D hard to call. From germline, CDR1 is SQVTM and CDR2 ANQGSEA. V was shortened by 4 bases and J by 3 bases, with 7 bases between the two germline ends. CDR3 length: 11 amino acids. This CDR3 reads CSVGFVYEQYF. The CDR3 nucleotides are TGCAGCGTTGGGTTTGTCTACGAGCAGTACTTC.

This clone appeared a few times. The chain joins TRBV29-1 to TRBJ1-1; D might be TRBD1 (6 bases). The V end lost 4 bases, the J end lost 3 bases, and 15 bases lay between the germline ends. The CDR3 is 14 residues long. Germline V gives CDR1 SQVTM, CDR2 ANQGSEA. The CDR3: CSVGTARGDTEAFF. Here the CDR3 DNA reads TGCAGCGTTGGAACCGCTAGGGGGGACACTGAAGCTTTCTTT.

This clone was counted a few times. As DNA, the CDR3 is TGTGCCAGCAGCCAGATCGGGACAACTGGGGCCAACGTCCTGACTTTC. Its protein product is CASSQIGTTGANVLTF. The chain is built from TRBV4-2 and TRBJ2-6; possible D gene TRBD1, 6 bases. Trimming shortened V by 3 bases and J by 2 bases, and 11 bases separated the two germline ends. The CDR3 covers 16 residues. Germline-derived CDR1 and CDR2 are LGHNA and YNFKEQ.

The table lists this clone with a few counts. This chain links TRBV21-1 with TRBJ1-2; TRBD1 is the table's D call, not checked against the DNA. TRBV21-1 is termed a pseudogene. The CDR3 is made up of 16 amino acids. The DNA for the CDR3 is TGTGCCAGCAGCGAAGAGAGGGACAGGGAATACTATGGCTACACCTTC. Its translation is CASSEERDREYYGYTF.

This clone was seen a few times. This chain links TRBV29-1 with TRBJ2-1, with D unresolved. The V end was cut by 1 base, the J end by 4 bases, with 11 bases between. The CDR3 consists of 14 residues. Germline values: CDR1 SQVTM, CDR2 ANQGSEA. The CDR3 is CSVEGPARYNEQFF. The DNA of the CDR3 is TGCAGCGTTGAAGGTCCAGCGAGATACAATGAGCAGTTCTTC.

This chain links TRBV29-1 with TRBJ1-1; D not resolved. The CDR3 extends over 12 amino acids. The V end was cut by 4 bases, the J end by 5 bases, with 11 bases between. Germline assignment: CDR1 SQVTM and CDR2 ANQGSEA. The CDR3 reads CSVVTGDTEAFF. Here the CDR3 DNA reads TGCAGCGTTGTCACCGGAGATACTGAAGCTTTCTTT.

The rearrangement links TRBV30 to TRBJ2-1; TRBD1 aligns across 9 bases. The J segment lost 5 bases and the V segment lost 2 bases, leaving 4 bases of the junction unmatched. Germline V gives CDR1 GTSNPN, CDR2 SVGIG (reference sequence). The CDR3 consists of 14 residues. The CDR3 sequence is CAWSWTGADNEQFF. The CDR3 DNA is TGTGCCTGGAGTTGGACAGGGGCTGACAATGAGCAGTTCTTC.

The chain joins TRBV29-1 to TRBJ2-7, with a possible D match to TRBD1 (5 bases). V shed 6 bases and J shed 3 bases, with 12 bases lying between them. Germline V gene sequence: CDR1 SQVTM, CDR2 ANQGSEA. The CDR3 is made up of 12 amino acids. The chain's CDR3 is CSVQDTSYEQYF. Written as DNA, the CDR3 is TGCAGCGTACAGGACACCAGCTACGAGCAGTACTTC.

This clone was recorded a few times. J is TRBJ2-1 and V is TRBV7-9; TRBD2 matches at 8 bases. Germline CDR1 is SEHNR and CDR2 is FQNEAQ (reference sequence). J was trimmed by 8 bases and V by 7 bases; bases with no gene match: 10. The CDR3 is 14 residues long. CDR3 nucleotides: TGTGCCAGCACCCCGGGGGGGTGGGGTGATGAGCAGTTCTTC. This encodes CASTPGGWGDEQFF.